These 22 T cell receptor beta chains were all obtained from the same sample, sequenced in a study of blood T cell repertoires in COVID-19. Here immunoSEQ multiplex PCR was the method, and the copy in TCRdb shows in-frame clones only, minus some. The profile covers over 150,000 clones, with over 65% appearing a single time and around 1.5% taken by the ten largest. The source material was peripheral blood. The receptors were gathered from an elderly man with acute or convalescent COVID-19.

The rearrangement uses TRBV6-5 and TRBJ1-2; D gene unclear. CDR1 MNHEY and CDR2 SVGAGI come from the germline V gene. The CDR3 runs to 14 residues. Trimming took off 2 bases at V and 7 bases at J, with 14 bases between the two ends. The CDR3 region is CASSYRDTDGGYTF. Here the CDR3 DNA reads TGTGCCAGCAGTTACCGTGACACAGACGGTGGCTACACCTTC.

The V and J genes are TRBV19 and TRBJ2-7; TRBD1 is a possible D gene (6 bases). Trimming stripped 3 bases from V and 13 bases from J, with 16 bases between. There are 12 residues in the CDR3. Germline assignment: CDR1 LNHDA and CDR2 SQIVND (reference sequence). The CDR3 coding sequence is TGTGCCAGTAGTATGGAAACAGGGTGGTTATACTTC. It translates to CASSMETGWLYF.

This sequence joins TRBV7-2 and TRBJ2-3, with D perhaps TRBD1 (6 bases). CDR3 length equals 11 residues. Germline CDR1 is SGHTA and CDR2 is FQGNSA. V was shortened by 8 bases and J by 6 bases, with 9 bases between the two germline ends. The CDR3 DNA reads TGTGCCAGCCTTGGGGGCGATACGCAGTATTTT. It is translated as CASLGGDTQYF.

This chain uses TRBV3-1 (or the pseudogene TRBV3-2) with TRBJ2-6, with D possibly TRBD1 on 5 matching bases. Germline CDR1 is LGHDT and CDR2 is YNNKEL (reference sequence). The CDR3 extends over 17 amino acids. Trimming cost V 4 bases and J 0 bases, with 13 bases left between them. The chain's CDR3 is CASSPVGRGSGANVLTF. CDR3 DNA: TGTGCCAGCAGCCCCGTGGGTAGGGGCTCTGGGGCCAACGTCCTGACTTTC.

The J gene is TRBJ1-4, the V gene TRBV3-1 (or the pseudogene TRBV3-2); D unclear. Trimming took off 4 bases at V and 8 bases at J, with 11 bases between the two ends. CDR1 is LGHDT and CDR2 is YNNKEL in the germline V gene (reference sequence). This CDR3 has 13 residues. CDR3 amino acids: CASSPSRVEKLFF. The CDR3 DNA reads TGTGCCAGCAGCCCATCACGAGTCGAAAAACTGTTTTTT.

V usage is TRBV5-1 and J usage is TRBJ1-3; D might be TRBD1 (6 bases). V lost 4 bases and J 0 bases, leaving 14 bases between the germline ends. The germline CDR1 and CDR2 sequences are SGHRS and YFSETQ. The CDR3 sequence is 16 residues long. This CDR3 reads CASSPTTGGSGNTIYF. The CDR3 nucleotides read TGCGCCAGCAGCCCCACGACAGGAGGCTCTGGAAACACCATATATTTT.

The J gene is TRBJ1-6, the V gene TRBV11-2; the D is unclear. With 7 bases removed from V and 13 bases from J, the gap between germline ends came to 14 bases. CDR3 size: 12 residues. CDR1 and CDR2 (germline): SGHAT, FQNNGV. CDR3 sequence (DNA): TGTGCCAGCACCACAAACGAGGCGCCCCTCCACTTT. Translated, it gives CASTTNEAPLHF.

The chain couples TRBV6-5 to TRBJ2-7; 10 nucleotides match TRBD1. The germline gives CDR1 MNHEY, CDR2 SVGAGI. The CDR3 has 15 residues. V shed 0 bases, J shed 3 bases, and the junction held 2 bases outside the gene matches. The CDR3 spells CASSYSRTGGYEQYF. CDR3 nucleotides: TGTGCCAGCAGTTACTCGAGGACAGGGGGCTACGAGCAGTACTTC.

This rearrangement joins TRBV19 to TRBJ2-3; D possibly corresponds to TRBD2 (6 bases). Trimming cost V 3 bases and J 0 bases, with 19 bases left between them. This CDR3 is built from 18 residues. The V gene's germline CDR1 is LNHDA and CDR2 SQIVND (reference sequence). The CDR3, as DNA: TGTGCCAGTAGTATGCCCACGGCGGGACCGGCTAGCACAGATACGCAGTATTTT. As protein: CASSMPTAGPASTDTQYF.

The rearrangement links TRBV7-5 to TRBJ1-1. TRBV7-5 is assigned pseudogene status. The CDR3 loop spans 15 amino acids. CDR3 in amino acids: CARSLRGEGGTEAFF. The CDR3 DNA reads TGTGCCAGAAGCTTAAGAGGGGAGGGGGGGACTGAAGCTTTCTTT.

The rearrangement joins TRBV18 to TRBJ2-1; a weak D match, TRBD2 (6 bases). Germline loops: CDR1 KGHSH, CDR2 LQKENI. V gave up 0 bases and J gave up 4 bases, with 10 bases separating them. The CDR3 is 15 amino acids. CDR3: CASSPPSGGYNEQFF. CDR3 in DNA: TGTGCCAGCTCACCACCGTCCGGGGGTTACAATGAGCAGTTCTTC.

The gene calls are TRBV6-5 and TRBJ1-1; 9 nucleotides agree with TRBD1. The V and J ends lost 4 bases and 4 bases, in that order; junction bases with no gene match: 10. Germline V lookup: CDR1 MNHEY, CDR2 SVGAGI. The CDR3 extends over 16 amino acids. This CDR3 is CASSSTGTGQSTEAFF. In DNA form, the CDR3 reads TGTGCCAGCAGTTCCACCGGGACAGGGCAGAGCACTGAAGCTTTCTTT.

This chain links TRBV6-5 with TRBJ1-4; TRBD1 agrees at 8 bases. The CDR3 contains 16 residues. Germline CDR1 reads MNHEY; CDR2 reads SVGAGI. V lost 2 bases to trimming and J lost 5 bases; unmatched junction nucleotides: 7. CDR3 nucleotides: TGTGCCAGCAGTTACGGCCTCGGGACAGGAAATGAAAAACTGTTTTTT. Its translation: CASSYGLGTGNEKLFF.

The chain has TRBV28 and TRBJ1-2; perhaps TRBD1 as D (5 bases). Trimming took 6 bases from V and 2 from J, leaving 13 bases between them. Germline V gene sequence: CDR1 MDHEN, CDR2 SYDVKM. This CDR3 region has 14 residues. CDR3 sequence: CASSDLGQNYGYTF. As DNA, the CDR3 is TGTGCCAGCAGCGACCTGGGGCAGAACTATGGCTACACCTTC.

This sequence joins TRBV2 and TRBJ2-2; TRBD1 agrees at 7 bases. Germline loops: CDR1 SNHLY, CDR2 FYNNEI. The trim removed 8 bases at V and 1 base at J, leaving 4 bases unmatched. There are 14 residues in the CDR3. CDR3 in amino acids: CASDRELNTGELFF. The DNA of the CDR3 is TGTGCCAGCGACAGGGAATTGAACACCGGGGAGCTGTTTTTT.

The V and J genes are TRBV7-9 and TRBJ2-5; 10 positions match TRBD2. The germline CDR1 and CDR2 sequences are SEHNR and FQNEAQ (reference sequence). The CDR3 covers 16 residues. The ends lost 1 base at V and 2 bases at J; junction bases unmatched: 4. The CDR3 DNA reads as TGTGCCAGCAGCTTAGATATAGCGGGGGGACAAGAGACCCAGTACTTC. Translation: CASSLDIAGGQETQYF.

This clone appeared a single time. The CDR3: CASSFWRGGESRSAEQFF. The CDR3 nucleotides read TGTGCCAGCAGCTTCTGGAGGGGGGGCGAATCTCGGTCGGCTGAGCAGTTCTTC. The chain has TRBV7-8 and TRBJ2-1; possibly TRBD2 for D (7 bases). This CDR3 region has 18 residues. Germline CDR1 SGHVS, CDR2 FQNEAQ. V was pared by 3 bases and J by 9 bases, with 27 bases between.

This clone was seen more than once but under ten times. The rearrangement uses TRBV18 and TRBJ1-1; 9 bases fit TRBD1. The ends lost 3 bases at V and 1 base at J; junction bases unmatched: 6. Germline V gene sequence: CDR1 KGHSH, CDR2 LQKENI. The CDR3 length is 16 residues. Here the CDR3 DNA reads TGTGCCAGCTCACCTATCGAACAGGGGGCGAACACTGAAGCTTTCTTT. Translated, it gives CASSPIEQGANTEAFF.

The chain combines TRBV2 with TRBJ1-1, with TRBD1 matching 7 bases. This CDR3 has 12 amino acids. Germline loops: CDR1 SNHLY, CDR2 FYNNEI. Trimming took 6 bases from V and 4 from J; bases not matched to a gene: 2. The CDR3 loop reads CASRQGTTEAFF. The CDR3 DNA reads TGTGCCAGCAGACAGGGGACCACTGAAGCTTTCTTT.

The rearrangement uses TRBV5-5 and TRBJ1-1; 8 nucleotides agree with TRBD1. V shed 2 bases, J shed 1 base, and the junction held 4 bases outside the gene matches. This CDR3 has 15 amino acids. The germline CDR1 and CDR2 sequences are SGHKS and YYEKEE (reference sequence). CDR3 nucleotide sequence: TGTGCCAGCAGCTTATCCGGACAGGGGAACACTGAAGCTTTCTTT. Encoded protein: CASSLSGQGNTEAFF.

The rearrangement links TRBV20-1 to TRBJ1-2, with a weak D call TRBD1 (5 bases). V gave up 3 bases and J gave up 3 bases, with 14 bases separating them. The germline V gene has CDR1 DFQATT and CDR2 SNEGSKA (reference sequence). The CDR3 sequence is 14 residues long. CDR3 sequence: CSASLPGVDYGYTF. In DNA form, the CDR3 reads TGCAGTGCTAGTCTTCCGGGGGTGGACTATGGCTACACCTTC.

This chain uses TRBV12-5 with TRBJ2-2; D remains unclear. The CDR3 sequence is 13 residues long. Deletions cut 7 bases from V and 2 bases from J, with 8 bases between. Germline V gives CDR1 LGHNT, CDR2 FRNRAP. CDR3 DNA: TGTGCTAGTGCCCCAAGCAACACCGGGGAGCTGTTTTTT. This translates into CASAPSNTGELFF.